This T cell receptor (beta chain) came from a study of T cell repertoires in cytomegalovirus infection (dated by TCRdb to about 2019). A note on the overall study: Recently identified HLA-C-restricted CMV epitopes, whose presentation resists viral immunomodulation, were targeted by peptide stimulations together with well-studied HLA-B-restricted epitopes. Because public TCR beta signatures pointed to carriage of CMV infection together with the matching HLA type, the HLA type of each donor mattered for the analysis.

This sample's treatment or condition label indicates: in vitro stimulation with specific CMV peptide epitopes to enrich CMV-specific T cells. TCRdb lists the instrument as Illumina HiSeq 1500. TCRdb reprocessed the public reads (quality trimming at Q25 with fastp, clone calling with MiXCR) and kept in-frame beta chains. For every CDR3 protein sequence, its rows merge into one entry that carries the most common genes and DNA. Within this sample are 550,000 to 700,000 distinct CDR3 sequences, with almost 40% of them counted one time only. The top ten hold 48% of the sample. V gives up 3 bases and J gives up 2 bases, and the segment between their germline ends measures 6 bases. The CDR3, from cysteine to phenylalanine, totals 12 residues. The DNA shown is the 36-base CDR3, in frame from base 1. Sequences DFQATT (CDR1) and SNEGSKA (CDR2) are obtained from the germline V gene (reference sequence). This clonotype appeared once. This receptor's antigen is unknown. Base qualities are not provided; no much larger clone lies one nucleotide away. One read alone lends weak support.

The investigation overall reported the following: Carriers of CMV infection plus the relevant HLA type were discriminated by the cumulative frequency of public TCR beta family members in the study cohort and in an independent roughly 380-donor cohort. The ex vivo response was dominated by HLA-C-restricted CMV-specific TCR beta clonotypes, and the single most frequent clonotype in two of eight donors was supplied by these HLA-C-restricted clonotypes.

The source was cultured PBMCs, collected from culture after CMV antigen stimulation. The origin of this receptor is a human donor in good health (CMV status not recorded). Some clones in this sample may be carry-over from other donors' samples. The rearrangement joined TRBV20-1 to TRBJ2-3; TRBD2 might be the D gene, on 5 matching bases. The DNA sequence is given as TGCAGTGCTAGGCTAGCCACAGATACGCAGTATTTT. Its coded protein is CSARLATDTQYF.